This T cell receptor beta chain was found in a study of blood T cell repertoires in COVID-19. Measured with immunoSEQ multiplex PCR; TCRdb has only the in-frame clones, and not every one. The sample has 250,000 or so clones; around 86% are singletons. The table lists this clone with a count of one. The CDR3 consists of 15 residues. From germline, CDR1 is SGHNT and CDR2 YYREEE (reference sequence). Trimming cost V 4 bases and J 9 bases; bases outside gene matches: 12. This sequence originates from a woman aged 70-85 years with active or convalescent COVID-19. The chain has TRBV5-4 and TRBJ2-2; 7 bases map to TRBD2. Sequenced input: peripheral blood. This CDR3 reads CASSPGTTRWRELFF. CDR3 coding DNA: TGTGCCAGCAGCCCCGGGACTACTAGATGGAGGGAGCTGTTTTTT.